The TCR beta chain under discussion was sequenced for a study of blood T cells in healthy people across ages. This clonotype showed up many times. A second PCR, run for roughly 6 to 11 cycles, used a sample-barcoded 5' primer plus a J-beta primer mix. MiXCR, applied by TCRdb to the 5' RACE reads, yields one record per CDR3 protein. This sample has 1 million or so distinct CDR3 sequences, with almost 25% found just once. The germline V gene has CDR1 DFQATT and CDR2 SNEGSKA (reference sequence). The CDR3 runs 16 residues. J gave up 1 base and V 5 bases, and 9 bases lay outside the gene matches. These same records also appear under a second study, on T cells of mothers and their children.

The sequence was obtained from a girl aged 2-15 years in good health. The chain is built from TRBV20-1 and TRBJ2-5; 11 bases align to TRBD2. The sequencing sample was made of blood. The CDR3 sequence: CSAQTSGALPQETQYF. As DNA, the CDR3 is TGCAGTGCTCAGACTAGCGGGGCCTTACCCCAAGAGACCCAGTACTTC.